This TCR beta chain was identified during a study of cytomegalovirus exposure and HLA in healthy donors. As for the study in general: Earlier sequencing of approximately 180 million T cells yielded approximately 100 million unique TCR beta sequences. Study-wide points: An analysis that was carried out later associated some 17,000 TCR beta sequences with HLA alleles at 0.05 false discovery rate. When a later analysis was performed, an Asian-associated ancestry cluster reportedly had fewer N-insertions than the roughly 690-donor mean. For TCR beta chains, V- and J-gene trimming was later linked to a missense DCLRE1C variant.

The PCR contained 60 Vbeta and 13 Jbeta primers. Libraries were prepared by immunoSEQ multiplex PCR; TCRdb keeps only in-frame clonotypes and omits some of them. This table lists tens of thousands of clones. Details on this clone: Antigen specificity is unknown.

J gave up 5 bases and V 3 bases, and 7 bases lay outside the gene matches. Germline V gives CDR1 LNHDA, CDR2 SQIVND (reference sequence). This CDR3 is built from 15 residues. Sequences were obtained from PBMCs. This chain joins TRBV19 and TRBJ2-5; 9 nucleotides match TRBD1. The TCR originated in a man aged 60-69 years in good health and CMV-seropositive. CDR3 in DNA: TGTGCCAGTAGTATTAACAGGGGGCGTCGGGAGACCCAGTACTTC. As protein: CASSINRGRRETQYF.